The 7 T cell receptor beta chains below come from one sample, sequenced in a study of cytomegalovirus exposure and HLA in healthy donors. The PCR ran on 60 Vbeta and 13 Jbeta primers. Produced via immunoSEQ multiplex PCR; TCRdb's table is partial and in-frame only. The sample records around 140,000 clones, around 80% being singletons. Specimen: PBMCs. These receptors were collected from a man aged 40-50 years in good health and CMV-seronegative.

The chain recombines TRBV27 with TRBJ1-5; possibly TRBD1 for D (6 bases). CDR1 MNHEY and CDR2 SMNVEV come from the germline V gene (reference sequence). V was pared by 5 bases and J by 5 bases, with 25 bases between. The CDR3 has 18 amino acids. CDR3: CASSPDRFPNPSHQPQHF. The DNA for the CDR3 is TGTGCCAGCAGTCCCGACAGGTTCCCGAACCCCTCCCATCAGCCCCAGCATTTT.

The chain employs TRBV19 and TRBJ1-2; D gene uncertain. CDR3 length: 14 amino acids. With 4 bases removed from V and 4 bases from J, the gap between germline ends came to 13 bases. The germline CDR1 and CDR2 sequences are LNHDA and SQIVND (reference sequence). The CDR3 loop is CASSTGVGSYGYTF. As DNA, the CDR3 is TGTGCCAGTAGTACGGGAGTGGGGTCCTATGGCTACACCTTC.

This chain uses TRBV18 with TRBJ1-2, with TRBD1 as a possible D gene (5 bases). Looked up from germline, CDR1 is KGHSH and CDR2 is LQKENI. The CDR3 runs to 13 residues. Trimming cost V 8 bases and J 3 bases, with 13 bases left between them. The CDR3 DNA is TGTGCCAGCCAGGGAGGGGTTGACTATGGCTACACCTTC. This translates into CASQGGVDYGYTF.

J is TRBJ1-1 and V is TRBV7-9; no definite D call. V gave up 5 bases and J gave up 1 base, with 11 bases separating them. The germline gives CDR1 SEHNR, CDR2 FQNEAQ (reference sequence). This CDR3 comprises 14 residues. In DNA form, the CDR3 reads TGTGCCAGCAGCCATCGTCAGAAGAACACTGAAGCTTTCTTT. It translates to CASSHRQKNTEAFF.

This clone was seen only once. This sequence joins TRBV18 and TRBJ2-3, with TRBD2 matching 11 bases. Germline CDR1 KGHSH, CDR2 LQKENI. J lost 3 bases, V lost 1 base, and 0 bases had no gene match. The CDR3 length is 15 residues. CDR3 nucleotide sequence: TGTGCCAGCTCACCACTAGCGGGGGGGACAGATACGCAGTATTTT. Residues: CASSPLAGGTDTQYF.

This chain joins TRBV10-1 and TRBJ1-5; TRBD1 might be the D (5 bases). The CDR3 runs 12 residues. Germline values: CDR1 WNHNN, CDR2 SYGVQD (reference sequence). V was shortened by 7 bases and J by 7 bases, with 11 bases between the two germline ends. The DNA of the CDR3 is TGCGCCAGCAACCCAGGGTTACAGCCCCAGCATTTT. Translating it yields CASNPGLQPQHF.

The chain joins TRBV5-8 to TRBJ1-5, with TRBD1 identical over 9 bases. V lost 0 bases to trimming and J lost 0 bases; unmatched junction nucleotides: 7. The CDR3 is 18 residues long. In germline, CDR1 is SGHTS, CDR2 YDEGEE. The CDR3 nucleotides read TGTGCCAGCAGCTTGGCCTGGACAGGGGTGAGTAGCAATCAGCCCCAGCATTTT. It translates to CASSLAWTGVSSNQPQHF.